The T cell receptor beta chain described here comes from a study of shared clonotypes between healthy human individuals. Libraries were prepared by immunoSEQ multiplex PCR; TCRdb keeps only in-frame clonotypes and omits some of them. This sample has approximately 2.5 million clones, with around 90% found just once. The germline V gene has CDR1 SGHAT and CDR2 FQNNGV. The CDR3 covers 14 residues. Deletions cut 1 base from V and 8 bases from J, with 14 bases between. J is TRBJ1-2 and V is TRBV11-2; D is unclear. The sequencing sample was made of naive CD4+ T cells sorted from blood. Subset indicated: CD45RA+ positively selected. This receptor was obtained from a man aged 18-30 years in good health. For the CDR3, the DNA is TGTGCCAGCAGCTTAGCCGGCGCCCGGTGGGGCTACACCTTC. This sequence encodes CASSLAGARWGYTF.